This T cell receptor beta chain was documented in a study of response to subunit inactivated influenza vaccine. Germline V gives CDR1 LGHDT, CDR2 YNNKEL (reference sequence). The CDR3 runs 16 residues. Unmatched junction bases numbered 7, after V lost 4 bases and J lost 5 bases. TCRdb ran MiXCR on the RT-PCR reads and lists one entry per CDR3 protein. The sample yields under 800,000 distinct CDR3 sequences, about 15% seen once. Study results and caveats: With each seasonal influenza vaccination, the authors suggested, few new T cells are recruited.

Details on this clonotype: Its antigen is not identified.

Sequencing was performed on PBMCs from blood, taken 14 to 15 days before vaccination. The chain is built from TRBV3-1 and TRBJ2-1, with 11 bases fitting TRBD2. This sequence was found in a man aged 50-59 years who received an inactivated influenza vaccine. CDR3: CASSRFLAGGDNEQFF. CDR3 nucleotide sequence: TGTGCCAGCAGCCGGTTCCTAGCGGGGGGAGACAATGAGCAGTTCTTC.